This T cell receptor (beta chain) appears in the sequencing data of a study of OX40 agonist ivuxolimab in advanced cancers. As for the study in general: The dose of intravenous ivuxolimab that patients received every 2 weeks ranged from 0.01 to 10 mg/kg. Checkpoint inhibitors had been given previously to roughly 40% of patients. Broader study findings: Clones of CD4+ and CD8+ blood T cells grew by week 6 at doses of 0.1 to 3.0 mg/kg.

With regard to this clone: What it recognizes is unknown.

Measured with immunoSEQ multiplex PCR; TCRdb has only the in-frame clones, and not every one. This table has 15,000 to 20,000 clones, 65% to 90% appearing once. From germline, CDR1 is SGHRS and CDR2 YFSETQ. The CDR3 consists of 16 residues. V lost 7 bases, J lost 6 bases, and 22 bases lay in between. This specimen was CD4+ or CD8+ T cells sorted from blood, taken in a trial of the OX40 agonist ivuxolimab. The rearrangement uses TRBV5-1 and TRBJ2-2, with D tentatively TRBD2 (6 bases). This receptor was identified in an adult with an advanced solid tumor such as melanoma, head and neck, liver or kidney cancer. CDR3 nucleotide sequence: TGCGCCAGCCGTAGGCAGAGGGAGGCCTCCCCCGGGGAGCTGTTTTTT. Residues: CASRRQREASPGELFF.